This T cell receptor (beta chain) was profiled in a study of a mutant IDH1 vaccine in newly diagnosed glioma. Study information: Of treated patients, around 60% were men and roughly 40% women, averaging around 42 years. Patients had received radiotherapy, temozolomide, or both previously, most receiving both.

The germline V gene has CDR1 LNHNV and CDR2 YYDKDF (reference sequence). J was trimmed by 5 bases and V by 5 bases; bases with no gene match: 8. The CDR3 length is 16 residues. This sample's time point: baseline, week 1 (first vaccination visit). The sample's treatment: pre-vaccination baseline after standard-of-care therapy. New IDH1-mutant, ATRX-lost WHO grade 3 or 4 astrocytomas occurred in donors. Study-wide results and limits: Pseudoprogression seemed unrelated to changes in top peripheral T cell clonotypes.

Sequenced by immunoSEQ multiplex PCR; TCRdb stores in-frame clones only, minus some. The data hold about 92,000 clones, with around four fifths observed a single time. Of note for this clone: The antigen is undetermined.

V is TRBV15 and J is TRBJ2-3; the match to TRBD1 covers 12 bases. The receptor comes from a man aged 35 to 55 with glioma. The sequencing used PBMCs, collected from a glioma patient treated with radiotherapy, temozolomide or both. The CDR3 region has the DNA TGTGCCACCAGCCGACCGGGACAGGGGGCCCGAGATACGCAGTATTTT. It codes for CATSRPGQGARDTQYF.